Sequencing of this T cell receptor (beta chain) was carried out in a study of blood T cell repertoires in COVID-19. Whole-study context: The study drew acute and convalescent COVID-19 samples from the United States, Italy and Spain. T cells, B-cell-depleted T cells, or PBMCs supplied cDNA or gDNA.

Germline CDR1 and CDR2: SGHTA and FQGNSA. The CDR3 loop spans 15 amino acids. Trimming took 5 bases from V and 0 from J, leaving 10 bases between them. Under the authors' procedure: Using reference gene primer amplification, nucleated cell counts were estimated. Repertoires were generated with immunoSEQ multiplex PCR, while TCRdb's copy carries only in-frame clones and drops some. V and J calls and clone size are those listed in that table; D and trimming were worked out from the DNA. The top ten clones hold roughly 2% of a sample with 250,000 or so clones, approximately 86% of them seen once. Sequenced input: peripheral blood. The sequence came from a man younger than 40 with active or convalescent COVID-19. The V and J genes are TRBV7-2 and TRBJ1-4; no firm D call. The CDR3 DNA reads TGTGCCAGCAGCACAGAGGGTGCAACTAATGAAAAACTGTTTTTT. Amino acids: CASSTEGATNEKLFF. Variable domain in full (rest from reference TRBV7-2 and TRBJ1-4): GAGVSQSPSNKVTEKGKDVELRCDPISGHTALYWYRQSLGQGLEFLIYFQGNSAPDKSGLPSDRFSAERTGGSVSTLTIQRTQQEDSAVYLCASSTEGATNEKLFFGSGTQLSVL.